The 10 T cell receptor beta chains given below trace back to one sample, sequenced in a study of T-cell reconstitution after alpha-beta-depleted transplantation in children (dated by TCRdb to 2016 to 2017). Libraries were made using PCR. Sequencing relied on an Illumina HiSeq 2500. Molecular barcoding was employed in the preparation of TCR libraries, with unique molecular identifiers being used to normalize TCRbeta repertoire quantification. TCRdb's own reprocessing of the public reads used fastp at Q25 and MiXCR and kept productive beta chains. Under each unique CDR3 protein, matching rows form one entry showing the most common genes and DNA. This sample comprises approximately 130,000 distinct CDR3 sequences, more than 9.5% of them detected only once. Of the sample, 24% is held by the ten largest clones. Taken with the paper, the label for treatment or condition translates to: allogeneic hematopoietic cell transplantation with graft depleted of TCRalphabeta T cells and CD19 B cells.

Sequenced material: PBMCs, mostly from graft donor cells, taken 180 days after TCRalphabeta/CD19-depleted stem cell transplant. The receptors stem from a girl younger than two who had a stem cell transplant for combined immunodeficiency, so the T cells may come from the graft donor.

This clonotype has a count of ten or more. The V call is TRBV5-1, the J call TRBJ2-2; a possible D gene is TRBD2 (5 bases). The germline V and J ends were trimmed by 3 bases and 5 bases, with 17 bases remaining between them. The CDR3 runs to 16 residues. Germline V gene lookup returns CDR1 SGHRS and CDR2 YFSETQ. In DNA, the CDR3 is TGCGCCAGCAGCTGGGCTCGAGGGTCGGGGACCGGGGAGCTGTTTTTT. It codes for CASSWARGSGTGELFF. Based on the CDR3 plus reference TRBV5-1 and TRBJ2-2, the full variable domain is KAGVTQTPRYLIKTRGQQVTLSCSPISGHRSVSWYQQTPGQGLQFLFEYFSETQRNKGNFPGRFSGRQFSNSRSEMNVSTLELGDSALYLCASSWARGSGTGELFFGEGSRLTVL.

The chain employs TRBV7-3 and TRBJ2-2, with no clear D. CDR1 and CDR2 (germline): SGHTA, FQGTGA. The length of the CDR3 is 13 residues. V was shortened by 5 bases and J by 6 bases, with 10 bases between the two germline ends. The CDR3 nucleotides are TGTGCCAGCAGCCCCCGAGAGGCCGGGGAGCTGTTTTTT. It specifies CASSPREAGELFF. The variable domain in full, with the rest retrieved from reference TRBV7-3 and TRBJ2-2, is GAGVSQTPSNKVTEKGKYVELRCDPISGHTALYWYRQSLGQGPEFLIYFQGTGAADDSGLPNDRFFAVRPEGSVSTLKIQRTERGDSAVYLCASSPREAGELFFGEGSRLTVL.

This clonotype appeared a few times. The rearrangement joins TRBV5-1 to TRBJ2-7; D is unclear. V was cut by 2 bases and J by 1 base, with 10 bases left in between. This CDR3 spans 14 amino acids. Germline CDR1 SGHRS, CDR2 YFSETQ. In DNA, the CDR3 is TGCGCCAGCAGCTTTATTGTTACTTCCTACGAGCAGTACTTC. It codes for CASSFIVTSYEQYF.

J is TRBJ2-1 and V is TRBV11-2; the match to TRBD2 covers 8 bases. The J segment lost 9 bases and the V segment lost 4 bases, leaving 11 bases of the junction unmatched. CDR3 length: 15 residues. CDR1 SGHAT and CDR2 FQNNGV come from the germline V gene. In DNA, the CDR3 is TGTGCCAGCAGCTCCTTGGCAGCGGGAGTTGGTGAGCAGTTCTTC. Translating it yields CASSSLAAGVGEQFF.

The genes are TRBV5-4 and TRBJ2-2, with 13 bases identical to TRBD2. Looked up from germline, CDR1 is SGHNT and CDR2 is YYREEE (reference sequence). The CDR3 consists of 17 residues. J gave up 5 bases and V 1 base, and 5 bases lay outside the gene matches. This chain's CDR3 is CASSLWGLAGMTGELFF. In DNA form, the CDR3 reads TGTGCCAGCAGCTTGTGGGGACTAGCGGGAATGACCGGGGAGCTGTTTTTT.

CDR3 sequence (DNA): TGCGCCAGCAGCTTAGGGGGGACGTTGCGGACCGGGGAGCTGTTTTTT. Translated, it gives CASSLGGTLRTGELFF. The chain has TRBV5-1 and TRBJ2-2; either TRBD1 or TRBD2 may supply D (6 bases each). V shed 2 bases and J shed 5 bases, with 16 bases lying between them. The V gene's germline CDR1 is SGHRS and CDR2 YFSETQ. The CDR3 contains 16 residues.

The CDR3 DNA reads as TGCAGTGCTAGAGATCCTCAGGGCTCTGGAAACACCATATATTTT. Translated, it gives CSARDPQGSGNTIYF. The chain employs TRBV20-1 and TRBJ1-3; tentative D call: TRBD1 (5 bases). V lost 0 bases, J lost 0 bases, and 9 bases lay in between. This CDR3 is built from 15 residues. The germline V gene has CDR1 DFQATT and CDR2 SNEGSKA (reference sequence).

This clonotype has a handful of counts. The chain joins TRBV29-1 to TRBJ2-7; D not resolved. CDR3 size: 12 residues. Germline assignment: CDR1 SQVTM and CDR2 ANQGSEA. V lost 0 bases to trimming and J lost 2 bases, with 5 bases between them. DNA of the CDR3: TGCAGCGTTGAAGACGGGCCCTACGAGCAGTACTTC. It codes for CSVEDGPYEQYF.

Ten or more counts support this clonotype. V gene TRBV24-1 combines with J gene TRBJ2-1; 7 positions match TRBD1. Germline loops: CDR1 KGHDR, CDR2 SFDVKD. The J segment lost 6 bases and the V segment lost 3 bases, leaving 4 bases of the junction unmatched. The CDR3 is 14 amino acids. The CDR3, as DNA: TGTGCCACCAGTGATCCAGACAGGGCCAATGAGCAGTTCTTC. This codes for CATSDPDRANEQFF.

The V and J genes are TRBV15 and TRBJ2-5, with D tentatively TRBD2 (6 bases). Trimming took 0 bases from V and 5 from J, leaving 13 bases between them. This CDR3 is 15 amino acids long. Germline lookup yields CDR1 LNHNV and CDR2 YYDKDF (reference sequence). The CDR3 DNA is TGTGCCACCAGCAGAGATCCGGGAGAAGGGGAGACCCAGTACTTC. Protein: CATSRDPGEGETQYF.